This T cell receptor beta chain originates from a study of T cell repertoires in cytomegalovirus infection. This clonotype was recorded many times. TCRdb analysed the reads with MiXCR anew, one entry per CDR3 protein. Among 560,000 or so distinct CDR3 sequences, about 17% were seen once, and the ten largest hold roughly 25%. The CDR3 is 13 amino acids. Germline V gene sequence: CDR1 SGHAT, CDR2 FQNNGV. Trimming pared 3 bases from V and 2 bases from J, leaving 6 bases between. The chain employs TRBV11-2 and TRBJ2-3, with D unclear. Sequencing was carried out using CD8+ T cells from PBMCs. The TCR comes from a human donor in good health (CMV status not recorded). Some clones in this sample may be carry-over from other donors' samples. CDR3 nucleotides: TGTGCCAGCAGCTTTATTCACACAGATACGCAGTATTTT. Residues: CASSFIHTDTQYF. Full variable domain (missing parts from reference TRBV11-2 and TRBJ2-3): EAGVAQSPRYKIIEKRQSVAFWCNPISGHATLYWYQQILGQGPKLLIQFQNNGVVDDSQLPKDRFSAERLKGVDSTLKIQPAKLEDSAVYLCASSFIHTDTQYFGPGTRLTVL.